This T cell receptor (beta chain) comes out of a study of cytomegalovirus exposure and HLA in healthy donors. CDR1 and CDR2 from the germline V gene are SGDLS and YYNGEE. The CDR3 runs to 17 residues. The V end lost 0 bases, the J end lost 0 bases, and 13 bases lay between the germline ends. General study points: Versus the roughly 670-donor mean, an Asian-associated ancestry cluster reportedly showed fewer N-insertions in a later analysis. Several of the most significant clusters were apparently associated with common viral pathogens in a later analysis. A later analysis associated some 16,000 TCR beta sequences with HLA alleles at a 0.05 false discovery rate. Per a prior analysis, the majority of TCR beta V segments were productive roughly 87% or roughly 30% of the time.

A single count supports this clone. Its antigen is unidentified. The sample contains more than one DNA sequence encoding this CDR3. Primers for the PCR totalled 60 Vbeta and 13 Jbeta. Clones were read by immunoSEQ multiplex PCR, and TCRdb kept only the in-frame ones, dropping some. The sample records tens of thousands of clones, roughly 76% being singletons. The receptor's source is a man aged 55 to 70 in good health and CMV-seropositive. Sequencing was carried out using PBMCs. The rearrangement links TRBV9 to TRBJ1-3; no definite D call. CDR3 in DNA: TGTGCCAGCAGCGTAGTTCCGACTGGGAGCTCTGGAAACACCATATATTTT. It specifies CASSVVPTGSSGNTIYF. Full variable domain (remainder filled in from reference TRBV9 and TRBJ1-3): DSGVTQTPKHLITATGQRVTLRCSPRSGDLSVYWYQQSLDQGLQFLIQYYNGEERAKGNILERFSAQQFPDLHSELNLSSLELGDSALYFCASSVVPTGSSGNTIYFGEGSWLTVV.